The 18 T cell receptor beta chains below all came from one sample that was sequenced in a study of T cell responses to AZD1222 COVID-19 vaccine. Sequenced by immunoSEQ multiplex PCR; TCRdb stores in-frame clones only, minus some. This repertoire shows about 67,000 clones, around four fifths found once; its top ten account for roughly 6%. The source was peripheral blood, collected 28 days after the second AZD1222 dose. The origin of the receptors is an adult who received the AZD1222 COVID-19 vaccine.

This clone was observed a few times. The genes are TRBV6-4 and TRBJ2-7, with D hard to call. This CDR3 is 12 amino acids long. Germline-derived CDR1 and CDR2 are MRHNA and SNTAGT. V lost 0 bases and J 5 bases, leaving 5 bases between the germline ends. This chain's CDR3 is CASSDSKNEQYF. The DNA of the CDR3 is TGTGCCAGCAGTGACTCGAAAAACGAGCAGTACTTC.

CDR3 bases: TGTGCCAGCAGTGAAGAACGCAATCAGCCCCAGCATTTT. It specifies CASSEERNQPQHF. The V and J genes are TRBV6-1 and TRBJ1-5; D remains ambiguous. The CDR3 loop spans 13 amino acids. The germline gives CDR1 MNHNS, CDR2 SASEGT. Trimming cost V 1 base and J 2 bases, with 3 bases left between them.

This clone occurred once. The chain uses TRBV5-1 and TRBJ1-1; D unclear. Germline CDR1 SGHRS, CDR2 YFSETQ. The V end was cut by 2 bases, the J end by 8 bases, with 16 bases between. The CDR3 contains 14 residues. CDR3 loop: CASSFGVSNREAFF. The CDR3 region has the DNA TGCGCCAGCAGCTTCGGAGTCTCTAACCGAGAAGCTTTCTTT.

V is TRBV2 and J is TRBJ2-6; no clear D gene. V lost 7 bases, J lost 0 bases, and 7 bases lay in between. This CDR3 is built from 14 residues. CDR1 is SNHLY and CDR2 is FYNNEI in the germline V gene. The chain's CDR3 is CASNIDSGANVLTF. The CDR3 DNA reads TGTGCCAGCAACATAGACTCTGGGGCCAACGTCCTGACTTTC.

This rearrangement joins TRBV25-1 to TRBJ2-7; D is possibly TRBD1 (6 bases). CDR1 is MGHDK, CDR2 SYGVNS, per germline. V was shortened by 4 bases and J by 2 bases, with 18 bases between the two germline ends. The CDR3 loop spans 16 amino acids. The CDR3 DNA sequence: TGTGCCAGCAGTGGTGTCGACTCGGACAGAACCTACGAGCAGTACTTC. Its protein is CASSGVDSDRTYEQYF.

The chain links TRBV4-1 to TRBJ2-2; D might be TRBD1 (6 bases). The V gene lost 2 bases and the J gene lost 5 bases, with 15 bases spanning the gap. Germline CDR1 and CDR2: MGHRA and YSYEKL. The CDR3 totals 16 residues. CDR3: CASSQPRDTLTGELFF. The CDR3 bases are TGCGCCAGCAGCCAACCCCGGGACACTCTAACCGGGGAGCTGTTTTTT.

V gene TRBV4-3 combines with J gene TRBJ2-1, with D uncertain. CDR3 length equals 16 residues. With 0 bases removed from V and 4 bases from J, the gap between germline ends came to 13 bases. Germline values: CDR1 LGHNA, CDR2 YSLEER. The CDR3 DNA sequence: TGCGCCAGCAGCCAAGATTCCAGCGACCCATACAATGAGCAGTTCTTC. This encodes CASSQDSSDPYNEQFF.

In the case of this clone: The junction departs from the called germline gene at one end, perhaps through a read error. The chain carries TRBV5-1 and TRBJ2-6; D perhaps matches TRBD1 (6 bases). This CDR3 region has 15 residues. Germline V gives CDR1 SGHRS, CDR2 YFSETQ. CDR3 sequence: CACSLGASGANVLTF. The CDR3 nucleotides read TGCGCCTGCAGCTTGGGGGCCTCTGGGGCCAACGTCCTGACTTTC.

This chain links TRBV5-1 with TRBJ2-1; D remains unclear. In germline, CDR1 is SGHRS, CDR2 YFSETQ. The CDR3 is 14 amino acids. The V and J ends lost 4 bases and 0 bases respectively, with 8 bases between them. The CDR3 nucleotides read TGCGCCAGCAGCGACGGATACTCCTACAATGAGCAGTTCTTC. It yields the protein CASSDGYSYNEQFF.

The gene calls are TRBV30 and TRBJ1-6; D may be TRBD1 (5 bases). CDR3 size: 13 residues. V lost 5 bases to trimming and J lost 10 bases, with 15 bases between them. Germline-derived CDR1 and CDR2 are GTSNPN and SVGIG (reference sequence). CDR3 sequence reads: CAWGAGSDSPLHF. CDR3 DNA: TGTGCCTGGGGGGCAGGGTCGGACTCACCCCTCCACTTT.

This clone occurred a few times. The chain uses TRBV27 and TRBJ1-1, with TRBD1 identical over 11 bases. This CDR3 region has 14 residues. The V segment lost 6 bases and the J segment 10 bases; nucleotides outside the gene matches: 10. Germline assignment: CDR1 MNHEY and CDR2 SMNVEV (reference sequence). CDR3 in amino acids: CASREGQGAPGAFF. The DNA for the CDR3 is TGTGCCAGCAGGGAAGGACAGGGGGCTCCCGGAGCTTTCTTT.

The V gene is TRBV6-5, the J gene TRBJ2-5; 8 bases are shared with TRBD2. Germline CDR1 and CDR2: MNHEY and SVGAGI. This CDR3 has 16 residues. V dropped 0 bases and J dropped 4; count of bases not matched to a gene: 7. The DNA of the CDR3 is TGTGCCAGCAGTTACTCGATAGGGGCGGGGGGAGAGACCCAGTACTTC. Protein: CASSYSIGAGGETQYF.

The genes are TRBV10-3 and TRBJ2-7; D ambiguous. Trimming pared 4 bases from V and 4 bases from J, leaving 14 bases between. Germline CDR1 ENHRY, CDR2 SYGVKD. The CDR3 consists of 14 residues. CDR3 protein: CAISAGLGEYEQYF. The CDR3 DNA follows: TGTGCCATCAGTGCCGGGTTGGGCGAGTACGAGCAGTACTTC.

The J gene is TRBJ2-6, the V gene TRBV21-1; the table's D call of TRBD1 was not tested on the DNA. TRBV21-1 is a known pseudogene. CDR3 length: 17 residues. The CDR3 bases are TGTGCCAGCCCCGGGACAGGGATGGGAACTGGGGCCAACGTCCTGACTTTC. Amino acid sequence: CASPGTGMGTGANVLTF.

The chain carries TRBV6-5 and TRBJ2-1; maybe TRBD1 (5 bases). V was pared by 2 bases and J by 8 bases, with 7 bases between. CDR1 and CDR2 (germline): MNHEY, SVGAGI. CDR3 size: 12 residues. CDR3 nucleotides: TGTGCCAGCAGTTACAGGGGCTATGAGCAGTTCTTC. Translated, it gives CASSYRGYEQFF.

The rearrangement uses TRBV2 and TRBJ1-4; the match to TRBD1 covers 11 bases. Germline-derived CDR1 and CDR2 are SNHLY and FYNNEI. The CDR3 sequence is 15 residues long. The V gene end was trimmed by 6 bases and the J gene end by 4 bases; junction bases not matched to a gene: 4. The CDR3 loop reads CASSGQGAVNEKLFF. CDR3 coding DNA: TGTGCCAGCAGCGGACAGGGGGCGGTTAATGAAAAACTGTTTTTT.

The CDR3 coding sequence is TGTGCCAGCAGTTTTCGCTTAACAGGCTATAGCGGTCAGCCCCAGCATTTT. It is translated as CASSFRLTGYSGQPQHF. This sequence joins TRBV28 and TRBJ1-5; possible D gene TRBD1, 5 bases. Trimming stripped 3 bases from V and 6 bases from J, with 21 bases between. Looked up from germline, CDR1 is MDHEN and CDR2 is SYDVKM. The CDR3 runs to 17 residues. The variable domain in full, with the rest retrieved from reference TRBV28 and TRBJ1-5, is DVKVTQSSRYLVKRTGEKVFLECVQDMDHENMFWYRQDPGLGLRLIYFSYDVKMKEKGDIPEGYSVSREKKERFSLILESASTNQTSMYLCASSFRLTGYSGQPQHFGDGTRLSIL.

This CDR3 is CASSQYTANEKLFF. In DNA form, the CDR3 reads TGCGCCAGCAGCCAGTACACAGCTAATGAAAAACTGTTTTTT. This chain uses TRBV4-1 with TRBJ1-4; D is unresolved. V was pared by 3 bases and J by 3 bases, with 8 bases between. Per the germline V gene, CDR1 is MGHRA and CDR2 is YSYEKL. This CDR3 has 14 amino acids.